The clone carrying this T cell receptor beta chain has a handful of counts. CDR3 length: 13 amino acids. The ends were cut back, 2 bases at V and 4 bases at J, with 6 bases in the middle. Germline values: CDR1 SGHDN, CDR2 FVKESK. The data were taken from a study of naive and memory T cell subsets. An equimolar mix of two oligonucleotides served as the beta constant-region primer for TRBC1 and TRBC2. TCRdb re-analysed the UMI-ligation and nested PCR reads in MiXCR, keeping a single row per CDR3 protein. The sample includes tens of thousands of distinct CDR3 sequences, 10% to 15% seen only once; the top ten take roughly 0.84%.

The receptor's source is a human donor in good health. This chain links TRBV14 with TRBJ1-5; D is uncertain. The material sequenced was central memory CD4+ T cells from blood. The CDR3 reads CASSQSMNQPQHF. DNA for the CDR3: TGTGCCAGCAGCCAATCCATGAATCAGCCCCAGCATTTT.